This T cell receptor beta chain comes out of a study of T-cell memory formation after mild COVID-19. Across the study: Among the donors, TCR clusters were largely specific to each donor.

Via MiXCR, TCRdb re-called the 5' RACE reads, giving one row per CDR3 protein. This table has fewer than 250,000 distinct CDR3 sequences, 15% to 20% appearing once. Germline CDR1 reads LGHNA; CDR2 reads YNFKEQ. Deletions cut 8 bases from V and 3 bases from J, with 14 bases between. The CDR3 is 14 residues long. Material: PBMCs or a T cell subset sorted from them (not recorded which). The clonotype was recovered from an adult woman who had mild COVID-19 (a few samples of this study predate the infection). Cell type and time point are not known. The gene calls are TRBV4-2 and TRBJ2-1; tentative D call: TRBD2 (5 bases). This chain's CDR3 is CASSRESGYNEQFF. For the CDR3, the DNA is TGTGCCAGCTCCCGGGAATCTGGCTACAATGAGCAGTTCTTC.